Below, 21 T cell receptor beta chains from the same sample are listed, as sequenced in a study of shared clonotypes between healthy human individuals. The assay was immunoSEQ multiplex PCR, and TCRdb's table has in-frame clones only and misses some. The repertoire consists of 980,000 or so clones, with 70% to 85% occurring once and the leading ten covering approximately 1.5%. Sequencing was performed on memory CD4+ T cells sorted from blood. Indicated subset: CD45RA-negative fraction. The receptors derive from a man aged 18 to 29 in good health.

The chain recombines TRBV30 with TRBJ1-2, with D uncertain. Germline lookup yields CDR1 GTSNPN and CDR2 SVGIG (reference sequence). Trimming left V 3 bases short and J 4 bases short, with 9 bases between. The CDR3 runs to 12 residues. CDR3 amino acids: CAWRPASYGYTF. CDR3 sequence (DNA): TGTGCCTGGAGACCTGCGAGCTATGGCTACACCTTC.

CDR3 in DNA: TGTGCCTGGAGTCAGTCTGGGGTTGGGCCCCAGCATTTT. Residues: CAWSQSGVGPQHF. The chain has TRBV30 and TRBJ1-5; D call uncertain. This CDR3 comprises 13 residues. The germline V and J ends were trimmed by 2 bases and 9 bases, with 14 bases remaining between them. Germline assignment: CDR1 GTSNPN and CDR2 SVGIG (reference sequence).

This clone rates as medium-sized. The rearrangement uses TRBV30 and TRBJ1-3; D is unresolved. Deletions cut 2 bases from V and 0 bases from J, with 11 bases between. Looked up from germline, CDR1 is GTSNPN and CDR2 is SVGIG (reference sequence). This CDR3 has 15 amino acids. The CDR3 loop reads CAWSNGFHSGNTIYF. CDR3 nucleotides: TGTGCCTGGAGTAATGGGTTCCACTCTGGAAACACCATATATTTT.

The chain combines TRBV5-1 with TRBJ2-5, with D unclear. V was cut by 0 bases and J by 2 bases, with 14 bases left in between. CDR1 and CDR2 (germline): SGHRS, YFSETQ. The CDR3 length is 16 residues. DNA for the CDR3: TGCGCCAGCAGCTTGGGGGGTCCCAAAATTCAAGAGACCCAGTACTTC. This codes for CASSLGGPKIQETQYF.

The genes are TRBV7-6 and TRBJ1-4; 9 bases fit TRBD1. Trimming cost V 5 bases and J 2 bases; bases outside gene matches: 6. Germline lookup yields CDR1 SGHVS and CDR2 FNYEAQ. This CDR3 contains 16 residues. The CDR3 sequence: CASSTGTGWTNEKLFF. CDR3 nucleotides: TGTGCCAGCAGCACCGGGACAGGGTGGACTAATGAAAAACTGTTTTTT.

The chain uses TRBV30 and TRBJ2-7, with 8 bases aligning to TRBD1. V lost 2 bases to trimming and J lost 9 bases; unmatched junction nucleotides: 12. This CDR3 comprises 14 residues. CDR1 is GTSNPN, CDR2 SVGIG, per germline (reference sequence). Here the CDR3 DNA reads TGTGCCTGGAGTCGACTGACAGGGGCCGGGTCGCAGTACTTC. Residues: CAWSRLTGAGSQYF.

V is TRBV10-3 and J is TRBJ1-6; TRBD1 is a possible D gene (5 bases). The CDR3 has 12 residues. V was pared by 11 bases and J by 11 bases, with 16 bases between. Germline CDR1 and CDR2: ENHRY and SYGVKD. The CDR3 loop is CAVGTGVPPLHF. CDR3 nucleotides: TGTGCCGTCGGGACGGGCGTTCCACCCCTCCACTTT.

The V gene is TRBV6-1, the J gene TRBJ1-6; D unclear. From germline, CDR1 is MNHNS and CDR2 SASEGT. CDR3 length: 16 amino acids. The V end was cut by 2 bases, the J end by 2 bases, with 10 bases between. The CDR3 sequence: CASSEFDGTYNSPLHF. In nucleotides, the CDR3 is TGTGCCAGCAGTGAATTTGATGGGACCTATAATTCACCCCTCCACTTT.

V and J are TRBV2 and TRBJ2-3, with D tentatively TRBD1 (5 bases). The CDR3 contains 14 residues. Germline V lookup: CDR1 SNHLY, CDR2 FYNNEI. Trimming pared 4 bases from V and 3 bases from J, leaving 11 bases between. CDR3 residues: CASSAGRATDTQYF. For the CDR3, the DNA is TGTGCCAGCAGTGCGGGCAGGGCGACAGATACGCAGTATTTT. Complete variable domain (other parts from reference TRBV2 and TRBJ2-3): EPEVTQTPSHQVTQMGQEVILRCVPISNHLYFYWYRQILGQKVEFLVSFYNNEISEKSEIFDDQFSVERPDGSNFTLKIRSTKLEDSAMYFCASSAGRATDTQYFGPGTRLTVL.

A few counts support this clone. The J gene is TRBJ1-5, the V gene TRBV12-2. TRBV12-2 is classified as a pseudogene. The CDR3 consists of 17 residues. The CDR3 protein is CASRLVTWGAEQQPQHF. CDR3 sequence (DNA): TGTGCAAGTCGCTTAGTAACGTGGGGAGCGGAACAACAGCCCCAGCATTTT.

The chain carries TRBV6-1 and TRBJ1-3; D unresolved. The CDR3 has 14 residues. Germline V gene lookup returns CDR1 MNHNS and CDR2 SASEGT. Trimming stripped 2 bases from V and 4 bases from J, with 9 bases between. The CDR3 loop reads CASSELKEGNTIYF. For the CDR3, the DNA is TGTGCCAGCAGTGAATTAAAGGAGGGAAACACCATATATTTT.

The chain recombines TRBV6-5 with TRBJ1-1; D gene unclear. V was pared by 5 bases and J by 1 base, with 8 bases between. This CDR3 comprises 13 residues. Per the germline V gene, CDR1 is MNHEY and CDR2 is SVGAGI. CDR3 in amino acids: CASSVRRNTEAFF. The CDR3 bases are TGTGCCAGCAGTGTACGTAGGAACACTGAAGCTTTCTTT.

This clone was seen at least ten times. The sample holds other DNA sequences that translate to the same CDR3. The rearrangement joins TRBV28 to TRBJ1-3; 8 bases map to TRBD1. Germline assignment: CDR1 MDHEN and CDR2 SYDVKM. After removal of 3 bases from V and 1 base from J, the junction contained 5 bases not matched to a gene. CDR3 length: 16 amino acids. The CDR3 bases are TGTGCCAGCAGTTTCCTACAGGGGGTTTCTGGAAACACCATATATTTT. Translating gives CASSFLQGVSGNTIYF.

This clone occurred a few times. V gene TRBV5-5 combines with J gene TRBJ1-1; tentatively, D is TRBD1 (5 bases). Deletions cut 3 bases from V and 0 bases from J, with 15 bases between. This CDR3 has 16 residues. Germline V gene data show CDR1 as SGHKS and CDR2 as YYEKEE (reference sequence). CDR3 protein: CASSWIGAIMNTEAFF. The CDR3 bases are TGTGCCAGCAGCTGGATAGGGGCTATCATGAACACTGAAGCTTTCTTT.

V gene TRBV10-1 combines with J gene TRBJ1-1, with 7 bases fitting TRBD1. Germline V gene data show CDR1 as WNHNN and CDR2 as SYGVQD (reference sequence). V was clipped by 4 bases and J by 1 base; unmatched bases: 0. CDR3 size: 13 residues. The CDR3 sequence is CASSGQGNTEAFF. CDR3 DNA sequence: TGCGCCAGCAGTGGACAGGGGAACACTGAAGCTTTCTTT.

Details on this clone: The junction does not match germline at one end; this may be a read error. Other DNA variants within this sample encode the same CDR3. The rearrangement uses TRBV7-7 and TRBJ1-5; the D is unclear. The CDR3 is made up of 13 amino acids. Germline values: CDR1 SSHAT, CDR2 FNYEAQ (reference sequence). The CDR3 loop is CASSLALNQPQHF. CDR3 sequence (DNA): TGTGCTAGCAGCTTAGCCCTCAATCAGCCCCAGCATTTT. The full variable domain, with the rest looked up from reference TRBV7-7 and TRBJ1-5, is GAGVSQSPRYKVTKRGQDVTLRCDPISSHATLYWYQQALGQGPEFLTYFNYEAQPDKSGLPSDRFSAERPEGSISTLTIQRTEQRDSAMYRCASSLALNQPQHFGDGTRLSIL.

This chain uses TRBV7-3 with TRBJ2-1; perhaps TRBD1 as D (5 bases). The V and J ends lost 4 bases and 1 base respectively, with 11 bases between them. The CDR3 covers 15 residues. Germline V CDR1 and CDR2: SGHTA, FQGTGA. In DNA, the CDR3 is TGTGCCAGCAGCTCCGACAGTGGATCCTACAATGAGCAGTTCTTC. Amino acid sequence: CASSSDSGSYNEQFF.

This clone occurred once. The rearrangement uses TRBV6-1 and TRBJ1-1, with TRBD1 matching 7 bases. The CDR3 extends over 14 amino acids. V lost 5 bases to trimming and J lost 2 bases; unmatched junction nucleotides: 5. Per the germline V gene, CDR1 is MNHNS and CDR2 is SASEGT. Written as DNA, the CDR3 is TGTGCCAGCAGTCCCGCAGGGGGAAACACTGAAGCTTTCTTT. It codes for CASSPAGGNTEAFF.

To note about this clone: The same CDR3 is also encoded by other DNA sequences in this sample. V is TRBV2 and J is TRBJ1-1; the D is unclear. The CDR3 has 10 residues. Germline CDR1 reads SNHLY; CDR2 reads FYNNEI. With 8 bases removed from V and 6 bases from J, the gap between germline ends came to 7 bases. CDR3 nucleotides: TGTGCCAGCGAGCGGGCTGAAGCTTTCTTT. It codes for CASERAEAFF.

V gene TRBV2 combines with J gene TRBJ2-6; tentative D call: TRBD2 (6 bases). The V and J ends lost 4 bases and 8 bases respectively, with 12 bases between them. The CDR3 contains 14 residues. Germline-derived CDR1 and CDR2 are SNHLY and FYNNEI. Written as DNA, the CDR3 is TGTGCCAGCAGTGCCGCGGGGTCCCCCAACGTCCTGACTTTC. Translation gives CASSAAGSPNVLTF.

V is TRBV15 and J is TRBJ1-3, with TRBD1 as a possible D gene (5 bases). V was clipped by 0 bases and J by 2 bases, with 14 bases between them. The CDR3 loop spans 17 amino acids. Germline V gene sequence: CDR1 LNHNV, CDR2 YYDKDF (reference sequence). In DNA, the CDR3 is TGTGCCACCAGCAGAGATACACCGGGGACGGCTGGAAACACCATATATTTT. Its translation is CATSRDTPGTAGNTIYF.